The 11 T cell receptor beta chains given below trace back to one sample, sequenced in a study of T cells in Graves' hyperthyroidism and ophthalmopathy. RNA transcripts gave rise to amplified TCR beta CDR3 regions. An initial round of RT-PCR targeting the TCR CDR3 relied on the HTBI primer set. A single record per CDR3 protein comes from TCRdb applying MiXCR to the multiplex PCR reads. Of about 690,000 distinct CDR3 sequences in the sample, 15% to 20% were seen once. The sample consisted of blood. These receptors were obtained from a man aged 50 to 60 with Graves' hyperthyroidism.

The sample holds a few counts of this clonotype. The gene calls are TRBV4-1 and TRBJ2-1; D is perhaps TRBD1 or TRBD2 (5 bases each). This CDR3 spans 16 amino acids. Germline CDR1 MGHRA, CDR2 YSYEKL. V shed 4 bases and J shed 5 bases, with 18 bases lying between them. CDR3 DNA: TGCGCCAGCAGCCGATTCACCGGGACCGTTAACAATGAGCAGTTCTTC. This translates into CASSRFTGTVNNEQFF.

Here the CDR3 reads CSVEEGVREQFF. CDR3 DNA: TGCAGCGTTGAAGAGGGGGTTAGGGAGCAGTTCTTC. The V and J genes are TRBV29-1 and TRBJ2-1, with D tentatively TRBD1 or TRBD2 (5 bases each). Germline lookup yields CDR1 SQVTM and CDR2 ANQGSEA. The CDR3 consists of 12 residues. The V end lost 0 bases, the J end lost 10 bases, and 10 bases lay between the germline ends.

The chain combines TRBV7-2 with TRBJ2-7, with 8 bases matching TRBD2. With the DNA end fitting TRBJ2-1 better, the J assignment may be wrong. This CDR3 is 14 amino acids long. Germline V lookup: CDR1 SGHTA, CDR2 FQGNSA. The CDR3 region has the DNA TGTGCCAGCAGACAGCCGGGACTAGAATACGAGCAGTTCTTC. The encoded protein is CASRQPGLEYEQFF.

In its sample, this clonotype was seen a few times. The genes are TRBV20-1 and TRBJ1-2; D remains unclear. This CDR3 contains 13 residues. Germline values: CDR1 DFQATT, CDR2 SNEGSKA (reference sequence). Trimming stripped 3 bases from V and 8 bases from J, with 16 bases between. The DNA of the CDR3 is TGCAGTGCTAGCACAAGAACGGGTAACGGCTACACCTTC. Translating it yields CSASTRTGNGYTF.

This clonotype has only a few counts. The J gene is TRBJ1-6, the V gene TRBV28; possible D gene TRBD1, 6 bases. Germline V gene data show CDR1 as MDHEN and CDR2 as SYDVKM. The CDR3 extends over 15 amino acids. The V end lost 2 bases, the J end lost 11 bases, and 16 bases lay between the germline ends. This chain's CDR3 is CASSLSGQGNTPLHF. CDR3 sequence (DNA): TGTGCCAGCAGTTTAAGCGGGCAGGGGAATACACCCCTCCACTTT. The variable domain in full, completed from reference TRBV28 and TRBJ1-6, reads DVKVTQSSRYLVKRTGEKVFLECVQDMDHENMFWYRQDPGLGLRLIYFSYDVKMKEKGDIPEGYSVSREKKERFSLILESASTNQTSMYLCASSLSGQGNTPLHFGNGTRLTVT.

In the case of this clonotype: Possible read error: a much larger clone is one base away. The chain joins TRBV7-9 to TRBJ2-1; D remains ambiguous. The length of the CDR3 is 17 residues. The V gene lost 7 bases and the J gene lost 9 bases, with 28 bases spanning the gap. CDR1 and CDR2 from the germline V gene are SEHNR and FQNEAQ (reference sequence). Written as DNA, the CDR3 is TGTGCCAGCACCACATTCCCCTCAACGGACCTCAGAGGTGAGCAGTTCTTC. It specifies CASTTFPSTDLRGEQFF. Full variable domain (rest looked up from reference TRBV7-9 and TRBJ2-1): DTGVSQNPRHKITKRGQNVTFRCDPISEHNRLYWYRQTLGQGPEFLTYFQNEAQLEKSRLLSDRFSAERPKGSFSTLEIQRTEQGDSAMYLCASTTFPSTDLRGEQFFGPGTRLTVL.

To note about this clonotype: This may be a read error: a much more frequent sequence differs by one nucleotide. The CDR3 carries no conserved terminal phenylalanine or tryptophan, so it likely arises from a read error. The genes are TRBV10-3 and TRBJ2-1; a weak D match, TRBD2 (6 bases). V lost 5 bases, J lost 0 bases, and 11 bases lay in between. The germline CDR1 and CDR2 sequences are ENHRY and SYGVKD. The CDR3 loop spans 15 amino acids. The CDR3 sequence is CAISSSAHSYNEQFY. The CDR3 nucleotides are TGTGCCATCAGTTCTAGCGCCCACTCCTACAATGAGCAGTTCTAC.

Many counts were recorded for this clonotype. The CDR3 loop is CASGGASSADTQYF. DNA for the CDR3: TGTGCCAGCGGGGGGGCCTCCTCGGCAGATACGCAGTATTTT. The gene calls are TRBV28 and TRBJ2-3; TRBD2 might be the D (7 bases). CDR1 is MDHEN, CDR2 SYDVKM, per germline. The germline V and J ends were trimmed by 8 bases and 4 bases, with 16 bases remaining between them. This CDR3 spans 14 amino acids.

This clonotype has just a few counts. The chain recombines TRBV5-6 with TRBJ2-1; D might be TRBD2 (5 bases). This CDR3 contains 14 residues. Germline V gene sequence: CDR1 SGHDT, CDR2 YYEEEE. Trimming removed 3 bases from V and 7 bases from J, with 14 bases in between. The CDR3 DNA is TGTGCCAGCAGCTCCCTAGCTCTGGGGAATGAGCAGTTCTTC. This codes for CASSSLALGNEQFF.

This clonotype has only a few counts. This rearrangement joins TRBV19 to TRBJ2-1; possibly TRBD1 or TRBD2 for D (6 bases each). Trimming took off 3 bases at V and 3 bases at J, with 9 bases between the two ends. Germline loops: CDR1 LNHDA, CDR2 SQIVND (reference sequence). The CDR3 spans 14 residues. The DNA for the CDR3 is TGTGCCAGTAGTATCAGGGGAGGCTACAATGAGCAGTTCTTC. Translation: CASSIRGGYNEQFF.

The chain recombines TRBV13 with TRBJ1-5, with no clear D. The length of the CDR3 is 14 residues. Germline-derived CDR1 and CDR2 are PRHDT and FYEKMQ (reference sequence). The V end lost 5 bases, the J end lost 2 bases, and 10 bases lay between the germline ends. CDR3 DNA sequence: TGTGCCAGCAGCCATGGGGTGGGCAATCAGCCCCAGCATTTT. Protein: CASSHGVGNQPQHF. Together with reference TRBV13 and TRBJ1-5, the CDR3 gives the full variable domain: AAGVIQSPRHLIKEKRETATLKCYPIPRHDTVYWYQQGPGQDPQFLISFYEKMQSDKGSIPDRFSAQQFSDYHSELNMSSLELGDSALYFCASSHGVGNQPQHFGDGTRLSIL.